This TCR beta chain emerged from a study of T-cell memory formation after mild COVID-19. Study results and limitations: Researchers report contracting CD4+ clones mostly in CM and EM, with CD8+ clones in EMRA. Second-wave clones with a day 37 peak had unconfirmed SARS-CoV-2 specificity. There was a balanced CD4/CD8 profile in clones contracting day 15 to 85, and later expanders leaned CD4+.

MiXCR, run by TCRdb on the 5' RACE reads, gives a single entry per CDR3 protein. This sample has approximately 490,000 distinct CDR3 sequences, with 20% found just once. Germline CDR1 is SGHRS and CDR2 is YFSETQ. The CDR3 has 15 amino acids. With 0 bases clipped from V and 4 bases from J, the junction kept 3 bases outside the gene matches. The table lists this clonotype with a few counts. The antigen is unknown. The clonotype comes from an adult woman who had mild COVID-19 (a few samples of this study predate the infection). Cell type and time point are not known. What was sequenced was PBMCs or a T cell subset sorted from them (not recorded which). The rearrangement uses TRBV5-1 and TRBJ2-1; 8 nucleotides line up with TRBD1. Here the CDR3 reads CASSLGDRSYNEQFF. CDR3 nucleotides: TGCGCCAGCAGCTTGGGGGACAGGTCTTACAATGAGCAGTTCTTC.